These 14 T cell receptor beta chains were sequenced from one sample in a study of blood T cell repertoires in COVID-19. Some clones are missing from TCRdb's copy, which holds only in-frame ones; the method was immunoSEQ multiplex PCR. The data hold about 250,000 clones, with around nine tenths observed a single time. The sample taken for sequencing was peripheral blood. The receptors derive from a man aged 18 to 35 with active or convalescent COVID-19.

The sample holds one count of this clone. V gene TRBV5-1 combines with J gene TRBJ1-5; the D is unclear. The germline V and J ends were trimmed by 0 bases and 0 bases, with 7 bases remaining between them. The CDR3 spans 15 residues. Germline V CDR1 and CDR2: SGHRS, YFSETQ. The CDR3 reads CASSLDGDSNQPQHF. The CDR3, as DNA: TGCGCCAGCAGCTTGGATGGAGATAGCAATCAGCCCCAGCATTTT.

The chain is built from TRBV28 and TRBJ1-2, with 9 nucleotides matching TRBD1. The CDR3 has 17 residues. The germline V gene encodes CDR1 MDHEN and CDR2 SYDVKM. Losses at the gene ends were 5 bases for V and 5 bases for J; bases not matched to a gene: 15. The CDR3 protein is CASSLLGQGQGRYGYTF. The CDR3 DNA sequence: TGTGCCAGCAGTCTCTTGGGACAGGGTCAAGGGAGGTATGGCTACACCTTC.

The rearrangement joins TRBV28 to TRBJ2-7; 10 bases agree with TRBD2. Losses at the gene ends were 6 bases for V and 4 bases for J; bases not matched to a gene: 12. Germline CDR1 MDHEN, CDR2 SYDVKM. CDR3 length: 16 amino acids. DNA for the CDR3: TGTGCCAGCAGCCTCCTCGGGACTAGCGTTAGGTACGAGCAGTACTTC. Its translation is CASSLLGTSVRYEQYF.

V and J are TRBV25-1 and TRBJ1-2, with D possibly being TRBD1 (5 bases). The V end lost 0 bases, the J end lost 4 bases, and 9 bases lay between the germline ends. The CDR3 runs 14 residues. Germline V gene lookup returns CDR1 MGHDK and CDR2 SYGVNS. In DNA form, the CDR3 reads TGTGCCAGCAGTGAATATATGCAGGGCTATGGCTACACCTTC. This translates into CASSEYMQGYGYTF.

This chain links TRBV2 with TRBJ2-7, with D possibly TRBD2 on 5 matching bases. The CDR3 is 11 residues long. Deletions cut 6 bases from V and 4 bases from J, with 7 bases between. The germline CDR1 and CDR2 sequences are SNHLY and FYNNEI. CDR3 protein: CASRRRYEQYF. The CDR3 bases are TGTGCCAGCAGACGGAGGTACGAGCAGTACTTC.

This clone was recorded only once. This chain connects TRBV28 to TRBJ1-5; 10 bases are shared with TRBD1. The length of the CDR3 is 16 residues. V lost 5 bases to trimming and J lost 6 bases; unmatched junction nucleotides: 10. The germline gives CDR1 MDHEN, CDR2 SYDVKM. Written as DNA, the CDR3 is TGTGCCAGCAGTCAAACGACAGGGGGCTGGGGTCAGCCCCAGCATTTT. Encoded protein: CASSQTTGGWGQPQHF.

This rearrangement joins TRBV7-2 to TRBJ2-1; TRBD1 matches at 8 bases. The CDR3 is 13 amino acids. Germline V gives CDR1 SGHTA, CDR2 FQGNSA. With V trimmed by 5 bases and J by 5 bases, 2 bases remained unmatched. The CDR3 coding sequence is TGTGCCAGCAGCCAGGACAGGGACAATGAGCAGTTCTTC. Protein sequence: CASSQDRDNEQFF.

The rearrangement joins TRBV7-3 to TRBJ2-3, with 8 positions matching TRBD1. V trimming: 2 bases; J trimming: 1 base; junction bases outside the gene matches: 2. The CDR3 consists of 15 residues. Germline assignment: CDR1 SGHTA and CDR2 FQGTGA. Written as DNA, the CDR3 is TGTGCCAGCAGCTTAGGACAGGGCGGCACAGATACGCAGTATTTT. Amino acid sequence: CASSLGQGGTDTQYF. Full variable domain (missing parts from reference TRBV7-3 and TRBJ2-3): GAGVSQTPSNKVTEKGKYVELRCDPISGHTALYWYRQSLGQGPEFLIYFQGTGAADDSGLPNDRFFAVRPEGSVSTLKIQRTERGDSAVYLCASSLGQGGTDTQYFGPGTRLTVL.

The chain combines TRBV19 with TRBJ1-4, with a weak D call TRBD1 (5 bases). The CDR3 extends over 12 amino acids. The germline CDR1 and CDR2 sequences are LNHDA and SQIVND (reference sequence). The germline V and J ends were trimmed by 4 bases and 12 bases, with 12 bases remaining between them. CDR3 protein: CASSTGVGQLFF. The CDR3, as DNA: TGTGCCAGTAGTACGGGGGTGGGTCAACTGTTTTTT.

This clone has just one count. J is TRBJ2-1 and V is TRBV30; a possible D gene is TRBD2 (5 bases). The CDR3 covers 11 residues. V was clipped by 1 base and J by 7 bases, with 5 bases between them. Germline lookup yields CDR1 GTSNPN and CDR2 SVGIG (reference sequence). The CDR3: CAWSGGNEQFF. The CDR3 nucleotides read TGTGCCTGGAGTGGAGGGAATGAGCAGTTCTTC. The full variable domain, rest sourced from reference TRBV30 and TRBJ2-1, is SQTIHQWPATLVQPVGSPLSLECTVEGTSNPNLYWYRQAAGRGLQLLFYSVGIGQISSEVPQNLSASRPQDRQFILSSKKLLLSDSGFYLCAWSGGNEQFFGPGTRLTVL.

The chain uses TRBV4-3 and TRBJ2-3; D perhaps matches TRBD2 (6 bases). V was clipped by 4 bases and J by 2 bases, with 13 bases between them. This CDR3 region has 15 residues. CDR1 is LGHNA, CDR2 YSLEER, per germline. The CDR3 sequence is CASSPGGRVTDTQYF. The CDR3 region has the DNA TGCGCCAGCAGCCCCGGGGGTCGAGTCACAGATACGCAGTATTTT.

This CDR3 is CASSRRLAAARRQYF. The CDR3 bases are TGTGCCAGCAGCCGGAGACTAGCGGCCGCAAGACGGCAGTACTTC. This chain connects TRBV21-1 to TRBJ2-7; the table gives TRBD2 as D, unverified against the DNA. TRBV21-1 is termed a pseudogene. This CDR3 contains 15 residues.

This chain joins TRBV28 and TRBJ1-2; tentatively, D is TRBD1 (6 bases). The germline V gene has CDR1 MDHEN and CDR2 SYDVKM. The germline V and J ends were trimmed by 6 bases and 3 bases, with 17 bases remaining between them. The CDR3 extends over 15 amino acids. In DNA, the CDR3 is TGTGCCAGCAGAGGGCGGGGGGCAGGATACTATGGCTACACCTTC. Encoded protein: CASRGRGAGYYGYTF.

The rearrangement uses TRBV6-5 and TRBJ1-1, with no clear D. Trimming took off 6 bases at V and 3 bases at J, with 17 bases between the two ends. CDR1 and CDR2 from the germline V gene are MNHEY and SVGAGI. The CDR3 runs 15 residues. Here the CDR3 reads CASSALPLGYTEAFF. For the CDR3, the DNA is TGTGCCAGCAGCGCCCTTCCACTTGGTTACACTGAAGCTTTCTTT.